This entry concerns a single T cell receptor (beta chain). Its antigen is as yet unknown. The germline V gene encodes CDR1 LNHDA and CDR2 SQIVND (reference sequence). V was shortened by 5 bases and J by 2 bases, with 10 bases between the two germline ends. This CDR3 has 14 amino acids. Profiled with immunoSEQ multiplex PCR; TCRdb holds only in-frame clones, not every one. The sample holds 150,000 or so clones, 80% seen once. This entry comes from a study of cytotoxic CD8 clonotypes in ibrutinib-treated CLL. General observations from the study: The study found public clonotypes uncommon, contracting or stable on treatment. Clonality (at baseline) was higher than in age-matched healthy donors and tracked circulating CD8+ T-cell counts.

The chain couples TRBV19 to TRBJ1-5; D is unclear. The sample here was PBMCs, taken after 36 months of ibrutinib treatment. This receptor was identified in a human donor with chronic lymphocytic leukemia. CDR3: CASSRQEGNQPQHF. For the CDR3, the DNA is TGTGCCAGTAGTCGCCAAGAAGGCAATCAGCCCCAGCATTTT.